A single TCR beta chain is shown here with its context. Its target is not known. Germline CDR1 SGHTA, CDR2 FQGTGA. The CDR3 length is 15 residues. This record belongs to a study of T cells expressing NK-cell markers. Study at large: Sorted CD3+CD56+NKG2C+, CD3+CD56+NKG2C- and CD3+CD56-NKG2C+ T-cell subsets were beta-chain profiled.

For TCR beta, cDNA was produced by 5'RACE template switching with UMIs. TCRdb re-called the 5' RACE reads and catalogs CDR3 proteins one per entry, DNA excluded. Recorded for this sample: a few hundred thousand distinct CDR3 sequences. Study outcomes and limitations: NKG2C+ dominant clonotypes from over five donors made up about 1.0-8% of CD8+ T cells. Whether the expanded NKG2C+ T cell clones recognized HCMV remained unclear.

Sequenced: blood T cells: a sorted CD56 or NKG2C T cell subset, CD4+ or CD8+ T cells, or bulk PBMC T cells (not recorded which). This clonotype was obtained from a man aged 18 to 29 in good health. This chain joins TRBV7-3 and TRBJ2-2; TCRdb's D call of TRBD2 is untestable without DNA. This CDR3 reads CASSPTGRATGELFF. The complete variable domain, with remaining parts taken from reference TRBV7-3 and TRBJ2-2, reads GAGVSQTPSNKVTEKGKYVELRCDPISGHTALYWYRQSLGQGPEFLIYFQGTGAADDSGLPNDRFFAVRPEGSVSTLKIQRTERGDSAVYLCASSPTGRATGELFFGEGSRLTVL.